Described below is a single T cell receptor beta chain sequence and its context. Its specificity is unknown. In the PCR, 60 Vbeta and 13 Jbeta primers were used. Sequencing used immunoSEQ multiplex PCR; TCRdb keeps in-frame clones, though not all of them. The sample lists about 160,000 clones; roughly 84% were seen once. The data derive from a study of cytomegalovirus exposure and HLA in healthy donors. Points from the study as a whole: What TCR beta sequences reportedly achieved was accurate prediction of HLA-A and HLA-B alleles in most subjects. The authors later found most CMV-associated TCR beta chains appeared HLA-restricted. Later examination showed HLA-associated TCR beta chains had greater clonal expansion than equally common others.

Trimming removed 3 bases from V and 1 base from J, with 10 bases in between. The CDR3 is made up of 14 amino acids. Germline-derived CDR1 and CDR2 are SGDLS and YYNGEE. The receptor comes from a man younger than 35 in good health and CMV-seropositive. The specimen sequenced was PBMCs. J is TRBJ2-5 and V is TRBV9; D is unresolved. CDR3 loop: CASSGGLAQETQYF. The CDR3 nucleotides are TGTGCCAGCAGCGGAGGATTGGCCCAAGAGACCCAGTACTTC. The entire variable domain, with the rest obtained from reference TRBV9 and TRBJ2-5, is as follows: DSGVTQTPKHLITATGQRVTLRCSPRSGDLSVYWYQQSLDQGLQFLIQYYNGEERAKGNILERFSAQQFPDLHSELNLSSLELGDSALYFCASSGGLAQETQYFGPGTRLLVL.